Below, 5 T cell receptor beta chains from the same sample are listed, as sequenced in a study of T cell responses to AZD1222 COVID-19 vaccine. Some clones are missing from TCRdb's copy, which holds only in-frame ones; the method was immunoSEQ multiplex PCR. Here the sample spans some 170,000 clones, over 85% being singletons. The sample in question was peripheral blood, obtained 28 days after the second dose of the MenACWY control vaccine. These receptors originate from an adult who received the MenACWY meningococcal vaccine as a control.

The chain combines TRBV2 with TRBJ2-3; TRBD2 matches 8 bases. Germline trimming cut 6 bases from V and 4 bases from J; bases unmatched to any gene: 9. The CDR3 runs 15 residues. From germline, CDR1 is SNHLY and CDR2 FYNNEI. CDR3 nucleotide sequence: TGTGCCAGCAGCCCAAATCGGGGGGGCGCAGATACGCAGTATTTT. Amino acids: CASSPNRGGADTQYF.

This clone came up a few times. CDR3 DNA: TGTGCCCTTGAGAGGGGCTCCAATGAAAAACTGTTTTTT. This sequence encodes CALERGSNEKLFF. The chain has TRBV30 and TRBJ1-4, with D tentatively TRBD1 (5 bases). Trimming pared 8 bases from V and 5 bases from J, leaving 15 bases between. Germline loops: CDR1 GTSNPN, CDR2 SVGIG (reference sequence). The length of the CDR3 is 13 residues.

The CDR3 spells CASSKAWDRGASDYGYTF. CDR3 DNA sequence: TGTGCCAGCAGCAAAGCTTGGGACAGGGGAGCTTCCGACTATGGCTACACCTTC. The genes are TRBV21-1 and TRBJ1-2; the DNA was not used to check the table's D call, TRBD1. TRBV21-1 is marked as a pseudogene. CDR3 length equals 18 residues.

The sample holds one count of this clone. V and J are TRBV7-2 and TRBJ1-6, with 9 nucleotides matching TRBD1. The CDR3 is made up of 15 amino acids. Germline V gives CDR1 SGHTA, CDR2 FQGNSA. Germline trimming cut 5 bases from V and 9 bases from J; bases unmatched to any gene: 8. CDR3 sequence (DNA): TGTGCCAGCAGCCTCGGGACAGGGAGAAGTTCACCCCTCCACTTT. It specifies CASSLGTGRSSPLHF.

This clone was detected once. The V call is TRBV3-1 (or the pseudogene TRBV3-2), the J call TRBJ2-5; 7 nucleotides agree with TRBD1. The length of the CDR3 is 14 residues. Germline CDR1 and CDR2: LGHDT and YNNKEL (reference sequence). V dropped 4 bases and J dropped 5; count of bases not matched to a gene: 7. The CDR3 loop is CASSLRQGRETQYF. In nucleotides, the CDR3 is TGTGCCAGCAGCCTCCGACAGGGCAGGGAGACCCAGTACTTC.